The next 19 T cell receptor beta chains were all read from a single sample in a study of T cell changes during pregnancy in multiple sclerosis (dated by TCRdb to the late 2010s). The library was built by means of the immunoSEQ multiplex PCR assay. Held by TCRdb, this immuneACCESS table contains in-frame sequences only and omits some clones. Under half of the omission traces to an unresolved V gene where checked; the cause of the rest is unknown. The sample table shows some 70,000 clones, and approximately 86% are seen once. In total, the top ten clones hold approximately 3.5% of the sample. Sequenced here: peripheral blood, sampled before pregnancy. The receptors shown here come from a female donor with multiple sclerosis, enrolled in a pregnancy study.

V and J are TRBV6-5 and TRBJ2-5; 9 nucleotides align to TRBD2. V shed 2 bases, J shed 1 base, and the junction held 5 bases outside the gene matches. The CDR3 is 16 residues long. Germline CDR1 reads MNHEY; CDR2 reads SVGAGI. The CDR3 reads CASSYGSGRIQETQYF. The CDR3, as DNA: TGTGCCAGCAGTTACGGGAGCGGGAGGATCCAAGAGACCCAGTACTTC.

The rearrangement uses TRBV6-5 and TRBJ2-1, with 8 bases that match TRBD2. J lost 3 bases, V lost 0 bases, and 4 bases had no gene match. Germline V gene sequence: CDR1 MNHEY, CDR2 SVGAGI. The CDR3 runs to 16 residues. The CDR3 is CASSYSSGGDYNEQFF. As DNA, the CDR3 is TGTGCCAGCAGTTACTCATCCGGGGGGGACTACAATGAGCAGTTCTTC.

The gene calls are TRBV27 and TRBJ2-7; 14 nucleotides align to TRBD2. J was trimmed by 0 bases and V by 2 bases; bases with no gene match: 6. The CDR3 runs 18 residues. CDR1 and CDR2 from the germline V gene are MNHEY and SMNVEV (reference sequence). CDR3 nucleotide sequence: TGTGCCAGCAGTTTAGGGAGACTAGCGGGAGGGTACTCCTACGAGCAGTACTTC. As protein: CASSLGRLAGGYSYEQYF.

CDR3 bases: TGTGCCAGCAGCTTAGCGACAGGGGGCAGAGACTACACCTTC. Its protein is CASSLATGGRDYTF. The chain combines TRBV7-6 with TRBJ1-2, with 10 bases lining up with TRBD1. Germline CDR1 and CDR2: SGHVS and FNYEAQ. The CDR3 covers 14 residues. V was clipped by 0 bases and J by 10 bases; unmatched bases: 5.

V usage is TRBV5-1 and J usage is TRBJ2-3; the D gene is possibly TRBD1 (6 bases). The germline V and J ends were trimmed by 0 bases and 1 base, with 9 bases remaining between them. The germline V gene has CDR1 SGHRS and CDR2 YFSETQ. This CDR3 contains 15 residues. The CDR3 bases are TGCGCCAGCAGCTTGGGACAGGAAGGCACAGATACGCAGTATTTT. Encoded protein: CASSLGQEGTDTQYF.

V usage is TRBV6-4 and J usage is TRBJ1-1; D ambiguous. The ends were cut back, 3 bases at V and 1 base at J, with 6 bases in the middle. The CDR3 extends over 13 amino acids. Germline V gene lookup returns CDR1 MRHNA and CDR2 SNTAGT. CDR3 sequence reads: CASSETENTEAFF. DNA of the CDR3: TGTGCCAGCAGTGAAACAGAGAACACTGAAGCTTTCTTT.

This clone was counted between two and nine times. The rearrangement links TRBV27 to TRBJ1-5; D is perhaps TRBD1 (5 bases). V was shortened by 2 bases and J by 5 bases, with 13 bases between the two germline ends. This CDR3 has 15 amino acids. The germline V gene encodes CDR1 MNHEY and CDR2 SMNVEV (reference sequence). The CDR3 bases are TGTGCCAGCAGTTTAGTGGGGGGGGATGATCAGCCCCAGCATTTT. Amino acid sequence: CASSLVGGDDQPQHF.

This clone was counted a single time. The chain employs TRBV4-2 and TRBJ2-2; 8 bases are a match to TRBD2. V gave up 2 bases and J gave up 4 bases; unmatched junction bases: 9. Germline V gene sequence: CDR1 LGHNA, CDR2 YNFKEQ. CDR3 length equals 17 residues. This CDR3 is CASSQITLAVSTGELFF. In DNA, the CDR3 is TGTGCCAGCAGCCAAATAACACTAGCGGTGAGCACCGGGGAGCTGTTTTTT.

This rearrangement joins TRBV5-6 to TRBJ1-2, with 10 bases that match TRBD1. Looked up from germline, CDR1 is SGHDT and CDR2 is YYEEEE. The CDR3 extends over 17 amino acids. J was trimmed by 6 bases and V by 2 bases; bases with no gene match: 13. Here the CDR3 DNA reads TGTGCCAGCAGCTTACGACAGGGGGCTTTTTCCGGTGATGGCTACACCTTC. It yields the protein CASSLRQGAFSGDGYTF. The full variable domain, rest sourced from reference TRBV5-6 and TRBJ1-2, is DAGVTQSPTHLIKTRGQQVTLRCSPKSGHDTVSWYQQALGQGPQFIFQYYEEEERQRGNFPDRFSGHQFPNYSSELNVNALLLGDSALYLCASSLRQGAFSGDGYTFGSGTRLTVV.

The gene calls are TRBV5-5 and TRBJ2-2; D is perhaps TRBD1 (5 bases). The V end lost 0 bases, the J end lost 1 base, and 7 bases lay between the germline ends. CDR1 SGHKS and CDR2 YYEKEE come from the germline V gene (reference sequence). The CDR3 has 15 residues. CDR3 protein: CASSLVRVNTGELFF. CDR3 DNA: TGTGCCAGCAGCTTGGTCAGGGTGAACACCGGGGAGCTGTTTTTT.

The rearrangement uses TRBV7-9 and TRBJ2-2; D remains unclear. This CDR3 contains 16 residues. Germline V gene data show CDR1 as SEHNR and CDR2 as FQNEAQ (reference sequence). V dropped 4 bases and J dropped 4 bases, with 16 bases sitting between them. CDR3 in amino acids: CASSSEVRVGTGELFF. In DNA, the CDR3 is TGTGCCAGCAGCTCAGAGGTACGGGTTGGCACCGGGGAGCTGTTTTTT.

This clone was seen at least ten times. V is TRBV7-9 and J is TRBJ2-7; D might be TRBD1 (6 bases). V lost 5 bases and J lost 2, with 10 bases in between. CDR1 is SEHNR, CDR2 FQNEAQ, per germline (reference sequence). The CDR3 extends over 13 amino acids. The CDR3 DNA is TGTGCCAGCAGCCCCCGGACAGCCTACGAGCAGTACTTC. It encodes CASSPRTAYEQYF.

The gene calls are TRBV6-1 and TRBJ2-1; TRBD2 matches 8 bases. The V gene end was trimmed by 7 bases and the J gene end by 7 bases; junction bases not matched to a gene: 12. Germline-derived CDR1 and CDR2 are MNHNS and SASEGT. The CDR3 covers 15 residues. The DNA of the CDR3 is TGTGCCAGCACCCCGGTGCGGGAGGTCCTTAATGAGCAGTTCTTC. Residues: CASTPVREVLNEQFF.

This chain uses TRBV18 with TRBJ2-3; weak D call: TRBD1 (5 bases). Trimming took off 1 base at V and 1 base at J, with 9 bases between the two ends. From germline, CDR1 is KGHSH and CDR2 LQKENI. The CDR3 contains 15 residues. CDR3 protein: CASSPREGGTDTQYF. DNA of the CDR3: TGTGCCAGCTCACCACGTGAAGGGGGCACAGATACGCAGTATTTT.

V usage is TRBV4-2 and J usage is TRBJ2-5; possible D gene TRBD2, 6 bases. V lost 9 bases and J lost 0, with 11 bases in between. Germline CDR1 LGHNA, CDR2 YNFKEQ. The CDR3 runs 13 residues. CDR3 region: CASMGGNQETQYF. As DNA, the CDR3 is TGTGCCAGTATGGGGGGTAACCAAGAGACCCAGTACTTC.

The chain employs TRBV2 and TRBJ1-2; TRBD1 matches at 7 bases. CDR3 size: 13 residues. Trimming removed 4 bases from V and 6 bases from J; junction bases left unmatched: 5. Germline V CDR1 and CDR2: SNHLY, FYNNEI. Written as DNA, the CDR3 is TGTGCCAGCAGTGCTACAGGGGACCATGGCTACACCTTC. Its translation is CASSATGDHGYTF.

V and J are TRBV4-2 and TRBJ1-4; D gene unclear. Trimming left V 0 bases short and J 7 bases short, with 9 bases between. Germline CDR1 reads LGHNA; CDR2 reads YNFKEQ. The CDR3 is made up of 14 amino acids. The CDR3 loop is CASSQDWSGEKLFF. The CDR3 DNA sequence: TGTGCCAGCAGCCAAGATTGGAGCGGTGAAAAACTGTTTTTT.

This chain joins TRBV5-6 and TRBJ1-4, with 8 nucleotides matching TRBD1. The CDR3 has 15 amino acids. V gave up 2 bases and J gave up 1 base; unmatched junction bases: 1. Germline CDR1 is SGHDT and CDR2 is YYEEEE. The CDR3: CASSLTGGTNEKLFF. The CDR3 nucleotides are TGTGCCAGCAGCTTAACAGGGGGAACTAATGAAAAACTGTTTTTT.

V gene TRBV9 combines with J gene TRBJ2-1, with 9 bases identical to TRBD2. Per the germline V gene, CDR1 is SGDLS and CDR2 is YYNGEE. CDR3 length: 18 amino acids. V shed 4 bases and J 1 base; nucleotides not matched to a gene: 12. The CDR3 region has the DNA TGTGCCAGCAGCTCCGGGGGCGGGGGGGCCGGGTCCTACAATGAGCAGTTCTTC. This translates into CASSSGGGGAGSYNEQFF.